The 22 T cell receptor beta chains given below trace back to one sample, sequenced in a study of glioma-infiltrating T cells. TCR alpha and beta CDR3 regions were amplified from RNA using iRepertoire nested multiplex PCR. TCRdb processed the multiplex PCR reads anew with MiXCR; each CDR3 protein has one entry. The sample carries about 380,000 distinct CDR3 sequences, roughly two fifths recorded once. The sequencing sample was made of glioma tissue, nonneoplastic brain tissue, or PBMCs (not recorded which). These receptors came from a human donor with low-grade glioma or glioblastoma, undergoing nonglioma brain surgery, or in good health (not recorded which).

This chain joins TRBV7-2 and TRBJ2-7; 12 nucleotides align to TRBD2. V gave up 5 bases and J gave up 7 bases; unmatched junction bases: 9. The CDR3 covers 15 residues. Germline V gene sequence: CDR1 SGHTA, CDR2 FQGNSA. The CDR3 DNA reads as TGTGCCAGCAGCCCGCGACTAGCGGGAGATCAAGAGCAGTACTTC. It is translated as CASSPRLAGDQEQYF.

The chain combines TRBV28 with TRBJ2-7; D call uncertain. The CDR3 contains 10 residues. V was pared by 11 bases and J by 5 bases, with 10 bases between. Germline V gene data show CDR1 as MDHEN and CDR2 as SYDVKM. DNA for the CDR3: TGTGCCCACGAGTTTAACGAGCAGTACTTC. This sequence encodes CAHEFNEQYF.

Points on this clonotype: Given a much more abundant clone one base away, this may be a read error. The CDR3 loop reads CARSSLYGYTF. The CDR3 bases are TGTGCCAGAAGTTCACTGTATGGCTACACCTTC. The rearrangement links TRBV28 to TRBJ1-2; D remains unclear. Germline assignment: CDR1 MDHEN and CDR2 SYDVKM. The CDR3 runs 11 residues.

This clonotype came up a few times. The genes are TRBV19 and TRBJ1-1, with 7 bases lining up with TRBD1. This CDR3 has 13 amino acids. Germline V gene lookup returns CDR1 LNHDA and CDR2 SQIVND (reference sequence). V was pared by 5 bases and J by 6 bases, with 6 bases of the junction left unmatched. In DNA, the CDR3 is TGTGCCAGTAGTTACAGGGGTCCCCCTGAAGCTTTCTTT. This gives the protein CASSYRGPPEAFF.

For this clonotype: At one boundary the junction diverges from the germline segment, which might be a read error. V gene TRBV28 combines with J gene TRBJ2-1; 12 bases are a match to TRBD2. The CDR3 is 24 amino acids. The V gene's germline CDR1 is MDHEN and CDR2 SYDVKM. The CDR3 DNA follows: TGTGCCAGCAGTTACCCTTCCATCCCGACTAGCGGGGGCAACGAGATAAGCTCCCACAATGAGCAGTTCTTC. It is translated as CASSYPSIPTSGGNEISSHNEQFF.

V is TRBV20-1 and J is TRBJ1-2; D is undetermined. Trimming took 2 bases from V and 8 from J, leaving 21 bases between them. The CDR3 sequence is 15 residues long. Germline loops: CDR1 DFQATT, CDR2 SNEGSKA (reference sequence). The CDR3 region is CSARHGMGSFYGYTF. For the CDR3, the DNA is TGCAGTGCTAGACATGGGATGGGCAGCTTCTACGGCTACACCTTC.

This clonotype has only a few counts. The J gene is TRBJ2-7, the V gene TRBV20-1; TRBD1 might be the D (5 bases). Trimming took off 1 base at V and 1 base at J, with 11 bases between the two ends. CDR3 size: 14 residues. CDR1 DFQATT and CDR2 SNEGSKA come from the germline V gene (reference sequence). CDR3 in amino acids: CSARVWGGSYEQYF. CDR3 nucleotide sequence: TGCAGTGCTAGAGTTTGGGGCGGTTCCTACGAGCAGTACTTC.

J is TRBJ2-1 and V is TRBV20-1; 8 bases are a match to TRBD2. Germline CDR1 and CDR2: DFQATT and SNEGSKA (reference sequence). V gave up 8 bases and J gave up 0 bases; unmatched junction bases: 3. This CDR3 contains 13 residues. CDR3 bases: TGCAGTTCGGGGGGGGGCTCCTACAATGAGCAGTTCTTC. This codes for CSSGGGSYNEQFF.

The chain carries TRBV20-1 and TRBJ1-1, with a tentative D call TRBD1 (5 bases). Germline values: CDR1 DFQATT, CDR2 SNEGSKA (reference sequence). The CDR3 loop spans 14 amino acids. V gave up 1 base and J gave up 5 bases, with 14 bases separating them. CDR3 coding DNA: TGCAGTGCTAGAGCCCCCTTGGGACGAACTGAAGCTTTCTTT. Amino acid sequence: CSARAPLGRTEAFF.

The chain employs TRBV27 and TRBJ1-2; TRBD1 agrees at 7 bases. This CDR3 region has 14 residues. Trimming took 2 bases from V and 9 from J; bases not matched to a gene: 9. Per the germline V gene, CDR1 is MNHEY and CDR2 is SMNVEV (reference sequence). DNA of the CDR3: TGTGCCAGCAGTTTAAATTGGGACAGCGGTAGCTACACCTTC. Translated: CASSLNWDSGSYTF.

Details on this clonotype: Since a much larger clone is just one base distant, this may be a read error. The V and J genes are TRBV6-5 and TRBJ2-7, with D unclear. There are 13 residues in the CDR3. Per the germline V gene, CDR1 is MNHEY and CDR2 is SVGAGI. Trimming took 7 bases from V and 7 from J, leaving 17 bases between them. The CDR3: CASIEASYNEQYF. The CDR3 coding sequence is TGTGCCAGCATAGAGGCTTCCTACAATGAGCAGTACTTC.

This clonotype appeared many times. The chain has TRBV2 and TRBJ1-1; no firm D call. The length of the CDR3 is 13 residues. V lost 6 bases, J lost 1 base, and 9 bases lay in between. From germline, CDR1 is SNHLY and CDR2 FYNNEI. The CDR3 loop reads CASSLTRNTEAFF. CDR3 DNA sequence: TGTGCCAGCAGCCTGACAAGGAACACTGAAGCTTTCTTT.

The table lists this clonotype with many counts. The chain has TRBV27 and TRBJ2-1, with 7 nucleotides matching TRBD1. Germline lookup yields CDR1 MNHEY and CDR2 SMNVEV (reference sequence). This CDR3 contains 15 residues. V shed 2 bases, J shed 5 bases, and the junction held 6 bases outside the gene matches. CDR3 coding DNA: TGTGCCAGCAGTTTAATAGGGACAGCTAACAATGAGCAGTTCTTC. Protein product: CASSLIGTANNEQFF.

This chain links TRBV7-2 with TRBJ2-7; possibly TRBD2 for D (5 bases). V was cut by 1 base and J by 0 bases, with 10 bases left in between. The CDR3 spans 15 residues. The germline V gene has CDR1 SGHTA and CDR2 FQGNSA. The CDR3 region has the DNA TGTGCCAGCAGCTTAGACGGGATAAGCTCCTACGAGCAGTACTTC. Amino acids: CASSLDGISSYEQYF.

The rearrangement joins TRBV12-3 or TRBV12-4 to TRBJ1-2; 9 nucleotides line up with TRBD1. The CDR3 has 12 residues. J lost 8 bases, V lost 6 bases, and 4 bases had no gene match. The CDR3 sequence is CASRDRGKGYTF. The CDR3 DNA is TGTGCCAGCAGAGACAGGGGGAAGGGCTACACCTTC.

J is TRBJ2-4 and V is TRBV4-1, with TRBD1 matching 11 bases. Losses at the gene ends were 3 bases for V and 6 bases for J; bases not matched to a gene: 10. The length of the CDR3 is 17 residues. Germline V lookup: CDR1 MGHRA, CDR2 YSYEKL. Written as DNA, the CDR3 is TGCGCCAGCAGCCACCAGAGGACAGGGGGCCTGGGAAACATTCAGTACTTC. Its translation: CASSHQRTGGLGNIQYF.

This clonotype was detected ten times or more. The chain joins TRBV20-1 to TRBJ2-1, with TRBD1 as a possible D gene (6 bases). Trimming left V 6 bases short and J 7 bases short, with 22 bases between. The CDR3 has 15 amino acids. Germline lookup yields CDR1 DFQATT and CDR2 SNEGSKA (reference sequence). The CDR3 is CSARTGTPTKNEQFF. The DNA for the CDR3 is TGCAGTGCCAGGACCGGGACACCAACGAAGAATGAGCAGTTCTTC.

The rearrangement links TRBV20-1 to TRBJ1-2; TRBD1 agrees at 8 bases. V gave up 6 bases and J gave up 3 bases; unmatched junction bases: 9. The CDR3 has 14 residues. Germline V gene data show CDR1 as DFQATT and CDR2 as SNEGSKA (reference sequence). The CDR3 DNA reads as TGCAGTGCCGGCCAGGGGGCATCCTACTATGGCTACACCTTC. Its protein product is CSAGQGASYYGYTF.

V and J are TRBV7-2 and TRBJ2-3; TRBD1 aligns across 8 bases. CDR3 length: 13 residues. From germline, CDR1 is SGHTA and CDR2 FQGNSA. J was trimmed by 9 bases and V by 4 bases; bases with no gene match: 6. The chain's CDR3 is CASSSDRGLTQYF. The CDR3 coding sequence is TGTGCCAGCAGCTCCGACAGGGGCCTGACGCAGTATTTT. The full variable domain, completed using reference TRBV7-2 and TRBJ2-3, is GAGVSQSPSNKVTEKGKDVELRCDPISGHTALYWYRQSLGQGLEFLIYFQGNSAPDKSGLPSDRFSAERTGGSVSTLTIQRTQQEDSAVYLCASSSDRGLTQYFGPGTRLTVL.

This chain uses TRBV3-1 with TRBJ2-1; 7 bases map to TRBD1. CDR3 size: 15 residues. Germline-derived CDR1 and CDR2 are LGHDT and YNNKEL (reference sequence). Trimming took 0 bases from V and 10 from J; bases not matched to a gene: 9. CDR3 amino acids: CASSQEWDRPREQFF. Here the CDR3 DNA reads TGTGCCAGCAGCCAAGAATGGGACAGACCCAGGGAGCAGTTCTTC.

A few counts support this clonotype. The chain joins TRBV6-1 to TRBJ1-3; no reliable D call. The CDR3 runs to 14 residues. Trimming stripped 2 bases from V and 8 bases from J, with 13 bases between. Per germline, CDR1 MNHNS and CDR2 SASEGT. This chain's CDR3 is CASSEKRGRDTIYF. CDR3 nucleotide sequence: TGTGCCAGCAGTGAAAAGCGCGGACGGGACACCATATATTTT.

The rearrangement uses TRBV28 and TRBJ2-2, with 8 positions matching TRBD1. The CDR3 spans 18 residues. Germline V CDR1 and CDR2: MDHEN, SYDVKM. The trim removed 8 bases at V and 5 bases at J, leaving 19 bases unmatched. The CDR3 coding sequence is TGTGCCAGCCAACTTCACTACCGCCAGGGGGCTAAAACCGGGGAGCTGTTTTTT. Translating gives CASQLHYRQGAKTGELFF.